This T cell receptor (beta chain) was recovered during a study of response to subunit inactivated influenza vaccine (dated by TCRdb to 2017 to 2018). For the wider study: Deep quantitative profiling of the T cell receptor repertoire was used in the study to follow responses to a trivalent subunit inactivated influenza vaccine. The study at large found these results: The authors suggested that each seasonal influenza vaccination may recruit only a limited number of new T cells.

The library was obtained by RT-PCR. The data were produced on an Illumina HiSeq 2500. The public reads were run again by TCRdb, first through fastp at Q25 and then through MiXCR, and only productive beta chains were kept. Entries that share a CDR3 protein sequence are merged under the most common genes and DNA. The sample has a few hundred thousand distinct CDR3 sequences on record, 20% to 25% of them singletons. The ten most abundant clones make up about 9.4% of the sample. There are many counts of this clonotype. There is no known antigen for this receptor. There are no base qualities to consult, and no much larger clone falls within one base. The cysteine opens and the phenylalanine closes a CDR3 of 12 amino acids. Solely the CDR3 DNA is kept, with 36 bases framed from the first base. Trimming removed 1 base from V and 4 bases from J, leaving 5 bases between the germline ends. From the germline V gene (reference sequence), CDR1 is DFQATT and CDR2 is SNEGSKA.

The clonotype was recovered from a man aged 50-75 years who received an inactivated influenza vaccine. Donor details come from another sample of the same person, matched by shared clones. The chain was built from TRBV20-1 and TRBJ1-3; no D gene can be assigned with confidence. This specimen consisted of PBMCs from blood, obtained less than 22 months after vaccination. The encoded CDR3 is CSARAGGNTIYF. The nucleotides are TGCAGTGCTAGAGCGGGGGGAAACACCATATATTTT.